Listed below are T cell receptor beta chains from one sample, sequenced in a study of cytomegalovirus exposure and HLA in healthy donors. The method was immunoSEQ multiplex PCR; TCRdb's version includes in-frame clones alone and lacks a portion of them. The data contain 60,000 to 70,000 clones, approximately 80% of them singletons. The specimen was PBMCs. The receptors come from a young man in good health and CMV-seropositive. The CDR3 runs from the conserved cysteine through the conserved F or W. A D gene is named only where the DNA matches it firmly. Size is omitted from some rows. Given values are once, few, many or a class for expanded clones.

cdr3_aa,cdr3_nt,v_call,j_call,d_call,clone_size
CASSRSGGNEQYF,TGTGCCAGCAGCCGAAGCGGTGGGAACGAGCAGTACTTC,TRBV13,TRBJ2-7,.,.
CASSQELAGASDTQYF,TGTGCCAGCAGCCAAGAACTAGCGGGAGCATCGGATACGCAGTATTTT,TRBV4-2,TRBJ2-3,TRBD2,.
CASSEWTGGTEAFF,TGTGCCAGCAGTGAGTGGACAGGAGGGACTGAAGCTTTCTTT,TRBV2,TRBJ1-1,TRBD1,medium-sized
CASSQEPALYVGANVLTF,TGCGCCAGCAGCCAAGAACCAGCGCTCTATGTTGGGGCCAACGTCCTGACTTTC,TRBV4-1,TRBJ2-6,.,.
CASGPHRGGGYTF,TGTGCCAGCGGCCCACACAGGGGGGGTGGCTACACCTTC,TRBV6-5,TRBJ1-2,TRBD1,.
CASGLVLKETQYF,TGTGCTAGTGGTTTGGTACTTAAGGAGACCCAGTACTTC,TRBV12-5,TRBJ2-5,.,.
CASSPAGTFLGEQYF,TGTGCCAGCAGCCCCGCCGGGACATTCTTGGGCGAGCAGTACTTC,TRBV5-5,TRBJ2-7,.,few
CASSYGQSTDTQYF,TGTGCCAGCAGCTACGGACAGAGCACAGATACGCAGTATTTT,TRBV6-5,TRBJ2-3,.,.
CASSLTSGREDEQYF,TGTGCCAGCAGCCTGACTAGCGGGAGGGAGGACGAGCAGTACTTC,TRBV6-1,TRBJ2-7,TRBD2,.
CASSMEADYGYTF,TGTGCCAGTAGTATGGAGGCAGATTATGGCTACACCTTC,TRBV19,TRBJ1-2,.,once